Below, 10 T cell receptor beta chains from the same sample are listed, as sequenced in a study of tumor-infiltrating lymphocytes in primary liver carcinoma. Alongside blood RNA obtained from unsorted whole blood, germline DNA was also extracted. The input was about 500 ng total RNA; TCR beta cDNA was made from it with a constant-region primer. ARM-PCR, slightly modified, supplied the TCR beta libraries through three nested multiplex PCR rounds. In the first two PCR rounds, TRBV1-TRBV30 forward primers were paired with a C-beta reverse primer, and each round lasted 10 cycles. TCRdb fed the multiplex PCR reads into MiXCR, producing one record per CDR3 protein. The sample carries around 330,000 distinct CDR3 sequences, 50% to 75% recorded once. The sequencing input was peripheral blood. These receptor sequences come from a woman in her 30s with primary liver carcinoma and hepatitis B virus infection.

The rearrangement uses TRBV5-1 and TRBJ2-5; 9 bases match TRBD1. CDR1 SGHRS and CDR2 YFSETQ come from the germline V gene. The CDR3 loop spans 16 amino acids. The ends lost 2 bases at V and 4 bases at J; junction bases unmatched: 9. DNA for the CDR3: TGCGCCAGCAGCTTACCCCGGGACAGGGTATCAGAGACCCAGTACTTC. Residues: CASSLPRDRVSETQYF.

In the case of this clonotype: At one boundary the junction diverges from the germline segment, which might be a read error. This rearrangement joins TRBV11-2 to TRBJ1-1, with D possibly TRBD1 on 6 matching bases. This CDR3 is built from 15 residues. The germline CDR1 and CDR2 sequences are SGHAT and FQNNGV. The CDR3, as DNA: TGTGCCAGCAGCTCCGAAGGGGGTTATGCCACTGAGGCTTCCTTT. This encodes CASSSEGGYATEASF.

The rearrangement joins TRBV5-1 to TRBJ1-2, with 10 bases matching TRBD1. The germline CDR1 and CDR2 sequences are SGHRS and YFSETQ. The CDR3 extends over 15 amino acids. V lost 0 bases to trimming and J lost 6 bases; unmatched junction nucleotides: 5. The DNA of the CDR3 is TGCGCCAGCAGCTTGGTGGACAGGGGGAGGAATGGCTACACCTTC. Translated: CASSLVDRGRNGYTF.

There are many counts of this clonotype. This chain connects TRBV11-2 to TRBJ1-1, with 8 bases aligning to TRBD1. Trimming cost V 6 bases and J 4 bases; bases outside gene matches: 7. Germline V gene lookup returns CDR1 SGHAT and CDR2 FQNNGV. The CDR3 runs 14 residues. CDR3: CASSPDRGGTEAFF. As DNA, the CDR3 is TGTGCCAGCAGTCCTGACAGGGGAGGCACTGAAGCTTTCTTT.

About this clonotype: The conserved closing phenylalanine or tryptophan is absent in this CDR3, likely reflecting a read error. It is unclear where the CDR3 begins or ends on the DNA, so no DNA is shown, and the CDR3 is as TCRdb lists it. The chain combines TRBV11-1 with TRBJ2-3. Germline CDR1 reads SGHAT; CDR2 reads FQDESV (reference sequence). Termini included, the CDR3 measures 13 amino acids. CDR3 loop: CASSLGRTDTYYS.

This clonotype was recorded at least ten times. The chain uses TRBV6-6 and TRBJ2-1; D is possibly TRBD2 (6 bases). The CDR3 consists of 15 residues. V was cut by 5 bases and J by 3 bases, with 14 bases left in between. From germline, CDR1 is MNHNY and CDR2 SVGAGI (reference sequence). The CDR3 sequence is CASSTPWEVYNEQFF. In DNA, the CDR3 is TGTGCCAGCAGTACTCCCTGGGAGGTCTACAATGAGCAGTTCTTC.

This clonotype came up many times. This sequence joins TRBV29-1 and TRBJ2-1; no definite D call. This CDR3 contains 11 residues. Germline CDR1 is SQVTM and CDR2 is ANQGSEA. The CDR3 here is CSVGSYNEQFF. The CDR3 DNA reads TGCTCGGTCGGGTCCTACAATGAGCAGTTCTTC.

This clonotype was detected ten times or more. V usage is TRBV5-5 and J usage is TRBJ1-6; D perhaps matches TRBD1 (6 bases). This CDR3 contains 15 residues. V lost 3 bases and J 5 bases, leaving 12 bases between the germline ends. Germline CDR1 and CDR2: SGHKS and YYEKEE (reference sequence). CDR3 nucleotides: TGTGCCAGCAGCTCTATCAGGGGTCATAATTCACCCCTCCACTTT. Its protein is CASSSIRGHNSPLHF. Filled out from reference TRBV5-5 and TRBJ1-6, the complete variable domain reads DAGVTQSPTHLIKTRGQQVTLRCSPISGHKSVSWYQQVLGQGPQFIFQYYEKEERGRGNFPDRFSARQFPNYSSELNVNALLLGDSALYLCASSSIRGHNSPLHFGNGTRLTVT.

On this clonotype itself: This may come from a read error, since a much larger clone is one base off. The chain links TRBV6-6 to TRBJ1-1, with unresolved D. Germline assignment: CDR1 MNHNY and CDR2 SVGAGI (reference sequence). This CDR3 has 13 amino acids. For the CDR3, the DNA is TGTGCCAGCACCTTACGTGAGAACGCTGAAGCTTTCTTT. Amino acids: CASTLRENAEAFF.

The rearrangement joins TRBV29-1 to TRBJ2-5; TRBD1 might be the D (5 bases). The germline V gene has CDR1 SQVTM and CDR2 ANQGSEA. This CDR3 contains 12 residues. With 3 bases removed from V and 11 bases from J, the gap between germline ends came to 16 bases. In DNA, the CDR3 is TGCAGCGTTGAGCGTGCGGACAATGAGCAGTACTTC. Amino acid sequence: CSVERADNEQYF. The variable domain in full, completed from reference TRBV29-1 and TRBJ2-5, reads SAVISQKPSRDICQRGTSLTIQCQVDSQVTMMFWYRQQPGQSLTLIATANQGSEATYESGFVIDKFPISRPNLTFSTLTVSNMSPEDSSIYLCSVERADNEQYFGPGTRLLVL.